This passage covers 32 T cell receptor beta chains from one sample sequenced in a study of breast tumors, draining lymph nodes, adjacent tissues listed by TCRdb under 2016. The lymph node samples were taken from the axillary draining lymph nodes of breast cancer patients. Receptor amplification or capture employed multiplex PCR. TCRdb names Illumina HiSeq 2000 as the instrument used. TCRdb reran the public reads through fastp at Q25 and MiXCR, keeping productive beta chains. Every CDR3 protein is listed once, alongside the most common genes and DNA of its rows. A total of around 250,000 distinct CDR3 sequences appear in this sample, nearly 35% of them only once. The ten largest clones add up to approximately 4% of the sample. The sequenced sample consisted of axillary lymph node tissue. These receptors originate from a female donor with breast cancer. Some clones in this sample may be carry-over from other donors' samples.

In the case of this clonotype: One junction end does not reproduce the germline sequence, and a read error may be involved. The chain combines TRBV6-6 with TRBJ2-1, with 9 bases lining up with TRBD2. Per germline, CDR1 MNHNY and CDR2 SVGAGI (reference sequence). The CDR3 extends over 15 amino acids. The DNA for the CDR3 is TGTGCCAGCAGTCACTCTCTAGCGGGAAATAATGAGCAGTTCTTC. Translated, it gives CASSHSLAGNNEQFF.

This clonotype appeared many times. The chain has TRBV10-3 and TRBJ1-6, with D maybe TRBD1 (5 bases). The CDR3 runs 15 residues. V lost 5 bases and J lost 7, with 15 bases in between. Looked up from germline, CDR1 is ENHRY and CDR2 is SYGVKD. Here the CDR3 DNA reads TGTGCCATCAGTTGGGGAGGGGCGGAGAATTCACCCCTCCACTTT. Translated: CAISWGGAENSPLHF.

This clonotype was recorded many times. This chain links TRBV18 with TRBJ1-3, with a weak D call TRBD1 (5 bases). Germline V gene sequence: CDR1 KGHSH, CDR2 LQKENI. The CDR3 is 14 residues long. The ends were cut back, 3 bases at V and 2 bases at J, with 8 bases in the middle. As DNA, the CDR3 is TGTGCCAGCTCACCTGGGGACGCTGGAAACACCATATATTTT. This encodes CASSPGDAGNTIYF. Full variable domain (missing parts from reference TRBV18 and TRBJ1-3): NAGVMQNPRHLVRRRGQEARLRCSPMKGHSHVYWYRQLPEEGLKFMVYLQKENIIDESGMPKERFSAEFPKEGPSILRIQQVVRGDSAAYFCASSPGDAGNTIYFGEGSWLTVV.

This clonotype was observed many times. The chain combines TRBV27 with TRBJ1-5; D not resolved. Trimming took off 5 bases at V and 7 bases at J, with 12 bases between the two ends. CDR1 is MNHEY and CDR2 is SMNVEV in the germline V gene (reference sequence). The CDR3 extends over 13 amino acids. The CDR3 is CASSLRVGQPQHF. In DNA form, the CDR3 reads TGTGCCAGCAGTCTGCGGGTTGGCCAGCCCCAGCATTTT.

The V gene is TRBV27, the J gene TRBJ1-2; 8 nucleotides match TRBD1. J was trimmed by 6 bases and V by 5 bases; bases with no gene match: 8. This CDR3 is built from 14 residues. Germline CDR1 MNHEY, CDR2 SMNVEV (reference sequence). CDR3 region: CASSRGQGDHGYTF. Here the CDR3 DNA reads TGTGCCAGCAGTCGAGGACAGGGTGACCATGGCTACACCTTC.

This clonotype showed up many times. The chain links TRBV7-9 to TRBJ1-2; no reliable D call. The CDR3 runs 17 residues. V was shortened by 2 bases and J by 4 bases, with 20 bases between the two germline ends. Germline CDR1 is SEHNR and CDR2 is FQNEAQ (reference sequence). CDR3 amino acids: CASSLLSLEKPGYGYTF. CDR3 nucleotide sequence: TGTGCCAGCAGCTTACTATCCCTGGAGAAACCCGGCTATGGCTACACCTTC.

About this clonotype: A much larger clone is a single base away; this may be a read error. The rearrangement links TRBV20-1 to TRBJ2-5; tentative D call: TRBD1 (6 bases). The length of the CDR3 is 14 residues. In germline, CDR1 is DFQATT, CDR2 SNEGSKA (reference sequence). CDR3 nucleotide sequence: TGCAGTGCGCCAGAATGGACAGACCAAGCGACCCAGTACTTC. Translating it yields CSAPEWTDQATQYF.

Note on this clonotype: A junction end diverges from the germline sequence, so it may reflect a read error. This chain connects TRBV5-1 to TRBJ1-6; no firm D call. The CDR3 is 14 amino acids. Germline CDR1 and CDR2: SGHRS and YFSETQ. In DNA, the CDR3 is TGCGCCAGCAGCTTGGGGGGAAATAATTCCCCCCTCCACTTT. This translates into CASSLGGNNSPLHF.

This clonotype was observed at least ten times. The chain uses TRBV6-5 and TRBJ1-2, with a possible D match to TRBD1 (6 bases). V dropped 6 bases and J dropped 2 bases, with 10 bases sitting between them. CDR1 and CDR2 (germline): MNHEY, SVGAGI. The CDR3 has 13 amino acids. The CDR3, as DNA: TGTGCCAGCAGGCTGGACAGAAACTATGGCTACACCTTC. It is translated as CASRLDRNYGYTF.

In its sample, this clonotype was seen many times. The gene calls are TRBV6-5 and TRBJ1-5; weak D call: TRBD1 (6 bases). Deletions cut 2 bases from V and 5 bases from J, with 10 bases between. Germline values: CDR1 MNHEY, CDR2 SVGAGI. This CDR3 contains 14 residues. The CDR3 region is CASSYGAGDQPQHF. The CDR3 DNA follows: TGTGCCAGCAGTTACGGGGCAGGGGATCAGCCCCAGCATTTT.

The table lists this clonotype with many counts. The J gene is TRBJ2-5, the V gene TRBV6-1; D assignment may be TRBD1 or TRBD2 (5 bases each). This CDR3 is built from 15 residues. Germline V lookup: CDR1 MNHNS, CDR2 SASEGT. V lost 4 bases to trimming and J lost 1 base, with 13 bases between them. The CDR3 DNA sequence: TGTGCCAGCAGTGTGGGGGTTGGATCCCAAGAGACCCAGTACTTC. Translation gives CASSVGVGSQETQYF.

This clonotype was seen at least ten times. The V gene is TRBV20-1, the J gene TRBJ2-7, with 8 bases that match TRBD1. V lost 5 bases, J lost 6 bases, and 6 bases stayed unmatched. This CDR3 comprises 12 residues. In germline, CDR1 is DFQATT, CDR2 SNEGSKA (reference sequence). CDR3 DNA sequence: TGCAGTGCTGGAGGACAGGGAGGCGAGCAGTACTTC. As protein: CSAGGQGGEQYF.

This clonotype came up a few times. The chain combines TRBV3-1 with TRBJ2-3; TRBD2 agrees at 9 bases. With V trimmed by 3 bases and J by 1 base, 5 bases remained unmatched. The CDR3 is made up of 16 amino acids. CDR1 is LGHDT and CDR2 is YNNKEL in the germline V gene (reference sequence). DNA of the CDR3: TGTGCCAGCAGCCAGCGTAGCGGGAGTGGCACAGATACGCAGTATTTT. This codes for CASSQRSGSGTDTQYF.

Many counts were recorded for this clonotype. The V and J genes are TRBV20-1 and TRBJ2-1; 9 positions match TRBD1. This CDR3 contains 14 residues. V was pared by 3 bases and J by 8 bases, with 8 bases of the junction left unmatched. Germline values: CDR1 DFQATT, CDR2 SNEGSKA (reference sequence). The CDR3 protein is CSARHNDRGDEQFF. The CDR3 region has the DNA TGCAGTGCTAGGCACAATGACAGGGGGGATGAGCAGTTCTTC.

The V gene is TRBV5-6, the J gene TRBJ1-4, with 8 bases matching TRBD1. The ends lost 4 bases at V and 12 bases at J; junction bases unmatched: 26. The CDR3 is 19 amino acids. Germline V gene data show CDR1 as SGHDT and CDR2 as YYEEEE. The CDR3 region is CASSTIKWAGTGDFGELFF. CDR3 nucleotide sequence: TGTGCCAGCAGCACCATTAAATGGGCCGGGACAGGAGACTTTGGGGAACTGTTTTTT. Together with reference TRBV5-6 and TRBJ1-4, the CDR3 gives the full variable domain: DAGVTQSPTHLIKTRGQQVTLRCSPKSGHDTVSWYQQALGQGPQFIFQYYEEEERQRGNFPDRFSGHQFPNYSSELNVNALLLGDSALYLCASSTIKWAGTGDFGELFFGSGTQLSVL.

This clonotype was picked up many times. The chain joins TRBV7-6 to TRBJ1-2; D is unresolved. CDR1 is SGHVS and CDR2 is FNYEAQ in the germline V gene. Trimming stripped 0 bases from V and 7 bases from J, with 9 bases between. The CDR3 runs 13 residues. CDR3 nucleotides: TGTGCCAGCAGCTTAGCGTACGGGGTTGGCTACACCTTC. Translation: CASSLAYGVGYTF.

This clonotype occurred a few times. CDR3 sequence reads: CAIIREGGIPNYGYTF. In nucleotides, the CDR3 is TGTGCCATCATCCGGGAGGGGGGCATCCCTAACTATGGCTACACCTTC. The rearrangement uses TRBV6-1 and TRBJ1-2; D may be TRBD1 (6 bases). The CDR3 length is 16 residues. Trimming stripped 10 bases from V and 0 bases from J, with 21 bases between. Germline values: CDR1 MNHNS, CDR2 SASEGT.

This clonotype was detected a few times. V is TRBV28 and J is TRBJ1-2; D possibly corresponds to TRBD1 (6 bases). The germline CDR1 and CDR2 sequences are MDHEN and SYDVKM. The CDR3 is 14 residues long. Trimming removed 7 bases at V and 4 bases at J, with 16 bases between. CDR3 nucleotides: TGTGCCAGCATTTCAACAGGGCGCAGCTATGGCTACACCTTC. Translated: CASISTGRSYGYTF.

This clonotype was observed many times. This clone may be a read error of a much larger clone one base away. CDR3 loop: CSASPGQSPTYEQYF. CDR3 sequence (DNA): TGCAGTGCCAGCCCGGGACAGAGCCCTACATACGAGCAGTACTTC. The chain links TRBV20-1 to TRBJ2-7; 7 nucleotides align to TRBD1. The CDR3 length is 15 residues. The junction had 15 bases not matched to a gene; V was cut back by 6 bases and J by 4 bases. Germline V gene data show CDR1 as DFQATT and CDR2 as SNEGSKA (reference sequence).

The sample holds many counts of this clonotype. The genes are TRBV19 and TRBJ2-7; TRBD1 might be the D (5 bases). V lost 3 bases, J lost 2 bases, and 11 bases lay in between. The CDR3 extends over 14 amino acids. From germline, CDR1 is LNHDA and CDR2 SQIVND (reference sequence). Here the CDR3 DNA reads TGTGCCAGTAGTATCCAAACAGGACCCTACGAGCAGTACTTC. The encoded protein is CASSIQTGPYEQYF.

The chain is built from TRBV20-1 and TRBJ2-1; TRBD1 matches at 7 bases. The CDR3 has 13 amino acids. Looked up from germline, CDR1 is DFQATT and CDR2 is SNEGSKA (reference sequence). V lost 7 bases and J lost 7; bases outside the gene matches: 10. CDR3 sequence: CSVRQGKRNEQFF. Written as DNA, the CDR3 is TGCAGTGTCAGACAGGGTAAACGGAATGAGCAGTTCTTC.

This clonotype was recorded many times. V usage is TRBV5-5 and J usage is TRBJ2-2; no clear D gene. Trimming removed 0 bases at V and 4 bases at J, with 7 bases between. The CDR3 is 14 residues long. Germline CDR1 reads SGHKS; CDR2 reads YYEKEE (reference sequence). CDR3 amino acids: CASSLARSTGELFF. CDR3 nucleotides: TGTGCCAGCAGCTTGGCGCGATCCACCGGGGAGCTGTTTTTT.

This clonotype was picked up many times. The chain is built from TRBV5-1 and TRBJ2-1, with D possibly matching TRBD2 (6 bases). The CDR3 is 14 residues long. Germline V gene data show CDR1 as SGHRS and CDR2 as YFSETQ. With 0 bases removed from V and 5 bases from J, the gap between germline ends came to 9 bases. In DNA form, the CDR3 reads TGCGCCAGCAGCTTGGTGCGGGGCAACAATGAGCAGTTCTTC. It yields the protein CASSLVRGNNEQFF.

Only one count was recorded for this clonotype. This chain connects TRBV2 to TRBJ2-1; 10 bases fit TRBD1. The CDR3 runs to 16 residues. J gave up 2 bases and V 3 bases, and 4 bases lay outside the gene matches. CDR1 and CDR2 (germline): SNHLY, FYNNEI. CDR3 sequence reads: CASSDLGQGPYNEQFF. The CDR3 DNA follows: TGTGCCAGCAGTGATTTGGGACAGGGGCCCTACAATGAGCAGTTCTTC.

This clonotype was detected ten times or more. V is TRBV18 and J is TRBJ2-5; a weak D match, TRBD1 (5 bases). The CDR3 covers 13 residues. V was clipped by 6 bases and J by 2 bases, with 10 bases between them. Germline loops: CDR1 KGHSH, CDR2 LQKENI. The CDR3 DNA reads as TGTGCCAGCTCCCCGGACATGCAAGAGACCCAGTACTTC. Its protein is CASSPDMQETQYF.

In its sample, this clonotype was seen many times. V usage is TRBV20-1 and J usage is TRBJ2-3, with 8 bases that match TRBD2. With 4 bases clipped from V and 3 bases from J, the junction kept 12 bases outside the gene matches. Germline V gene sequence: CDR1 DFQATT, CDR2 SNEGSKA (reference sequence). The CDR3 length is 16 residues. The CDR3 region has the DNA TGCAGTGCTACCGCCTGGGTAGCGGGGTTAACAGATACGCAGTATTTT. This encodes CSATAWVAGLTDTQYF.

As for this clonotype: One base away lies a much larger clone, so this may be a sequencing read error. The rearrangement uses TRBV12-3 or TRBV12-4 and TRBJ1-4, with 7 bases matching TRBD1. This CDR3 region has 15 residues. V dropped 3 bases and J dropped 6; count of bases not matched to a gene: 7. The CDR3 protein is CASSFEGAGDEKLFF. In DNA form, the CDR3 reads TGTGCCAGCAGTTTCGAGGGGGCGGGGGATGAAAAACTGTTTTTT.

The chain is built from TRBV25-1 and TRBJ2-5, with TRBD2 matching over 9 bases. Germline V gene lookup returns CDR1 MGHDK and CDR2 SYGVNS. The CDR3 has 16 amino acids. J was trimmed by 2 bases and V by 8 bases; bases with no gene match: 12. CDR3 DNA sequence: TGTGCCAGCGTTGATAAGCGGGGGGCTCCGCAAGAGACCCAGTACTTC. Translating gives CASVDKRGAPQETQYF. Full variable domain (rest looked up from reference TRBV25-1 and TRBJ2-5): EADIYQTPRYLVIGTGKKITLECSQTMGHDKMYWYQQDPGMELHLIHYSYGVNSTEKGDLSSESTVSRIRTEHFPLTLESARPSHTSQYLCASVDKRGAPQETQYFGPGTRLLVL.

As to this clonotype: A much larger clone sits a single nucleotide away, making a read error possible. No conserved phenylalanine or tryptophan ends this CDR3, so it is likely a read error. The rearrangement uses TRBV7-9 and TRBJ2-1; the match to TRBD2 covers 8 bases. CDR1 and CDR2 from the germline V gene are SEHNR and FQNEAQ (reference sequence). This CDR3 contains 14 residues. J was trimmed by 7 bases and V by 5 bases; bases with no gene match: 7. The CDR3 is CASSIRTSWNEQFL. In DNA, the CDR3 is TGTGCCAGCAGCATCAGGACTAGCTGGAATGAGCAGTTCCTC.

The chain carries TRBV7-6 and TRBJ2-2; 14 positions agree with TRBD2. Germline loops: CDR1 SGHVS, CDR2 FNYEAQ. This CDR3 region has 18 residues. V trimming: 4 bases; J trimming: 0 bases; junction bases outside the gene matches: 4. The chain's CDR3 is CASSCRTSGGTNTGELFF. In DNA form, the CDR3 reads TGTGCCAGCAGCTGCCGGACTAGCGGGGGGACGAACACCGGGGAGCTGTTTTTT.

This chain uses TRBV5-1 with TRBJ2-1, with 8 nucleotides matching TRBD2. The CDR3 loop spans 15 amino acids. Germline-derived CDR1 and CDR2 are SGHRS and YFSETQ. V lost 3 bases, J lost 12 bases, and 14 bases stayed unmatched. The CDR3 bases are TGCGCCAGCAGCTGGGGAGGCGGCGGGGGGCTTGGGCAGTTCTTC. It specifies CASSWGGGGGLGQFF.

This clonotype occurred many times. The chain employs TRBV14 and TRBJ1-2, with D unresolved. The V and J ends lost 6 bases and 3 bases respectively, with 11 bases between them. CDR1 and CDR2 from the germline V gene are SGHDN and FVKESK. The CDR3 spans 13 residues. In nucleotides, the CDR3 is TGTGCCAGCAGTCAGCCTGGTGACTATGGCTACACCTTC. Translated, it gives CASSQPGDYGYTF.